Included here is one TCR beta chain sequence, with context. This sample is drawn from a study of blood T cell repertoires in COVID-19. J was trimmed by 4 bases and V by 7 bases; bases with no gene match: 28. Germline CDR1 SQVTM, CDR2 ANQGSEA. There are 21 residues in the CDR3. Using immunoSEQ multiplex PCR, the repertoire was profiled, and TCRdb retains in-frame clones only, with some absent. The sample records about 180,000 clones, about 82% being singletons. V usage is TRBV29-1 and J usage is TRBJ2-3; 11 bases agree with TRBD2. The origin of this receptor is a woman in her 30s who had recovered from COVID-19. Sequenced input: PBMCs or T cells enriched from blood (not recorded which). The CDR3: CSAGLAGGSIGLKGQSDTQYF. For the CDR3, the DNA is TGCAGCGCCGGCCTAGCGGGAGGAAGCATTGGCCTGAAAGGTCAATCAGATACGCAGTATTTT.